Each of the 25 T cell receptor beta chains below was sequenced from the same sample in a study of Graves' ophthalmopathy and Graves' hyperthyroidism (dated 2018 in TCRdb). The sequencer listed for this sample is Illumina HiSeq 2000. TCR beta CDR3 regions were amplified from RNA transcripts for repertoire sequencing. A first-round RT-PCR used HTBI primers with the Qiagen OneStep RT-PCR kit, followed by a second-round multiplex PCR, size selection and purification. TCRdb reworked the public reads: Q25 trimming with fastp, MiXCR clone assembly, productive beta chains retained. Identical CDR3 proteins give one entry, which carries the most common genes and DNA. Within this sample are 200,000 to 300,000 distinct CDR3 sequences, with 45% of them counted one time only. The top ten hold roughly 45% of the sample. The source material was peripheral blood. Receptor source: an adult man with Graves' ophthalmopathy.

The genes are TRBV10-2 and TRBJ2-7; the D call may be TRBD1 or TRBD2 (6 bases each). The germline V and J ends were trimmed by 7 bases and 2 bases, with 18 bases remaining between them. The CDR3 length is 15 residues. The germline gives CDR1 WSHSY, CDR2 SAAADI. This CDR3 reads CASIGGLAKAYEQYF. The CDR3 DNA reads as TGCGCCAGCATTGGGGGGCTAGCCAAGGCCTACGAGCAGTACTTC.

J is TRBJ2-5 and V is TRBV24-1; 8 bases line up with TRBD1. This CDR3 spans 14 amino acids. Germline loops: CDR1 KGHDR, CDR2 SFDVKD. The trim removed 11 bases at V and 1 base at J, leaving 8 bases unmatched. CDR3 DNA: TGTGCCAGCTCACCCACAGGGGGCCAAGAGACCCAGTACTTC. The encoded protein is CASSPTGGQETQYF.

This clonotype has a handful of counts. The chain's CDR3 is CASSALAGFPGELFF. CDR3 coding DNA: TGTGCCAGCAGTGCATTAGCGGGATTTCCCGGGGAGCTGTTTTTT. The rearrangement uses TRBV6-5 and TRBJ2-2, with 8 positions matching TRBD2. J lost 6 bases, V lost 5 bases, and 8 bases had no gene match. Germline CDR1 reads MNHEY; CDR2 reads SVGAGI. CDR3 size: 15 residues.

Concerning this clonotype itself: Without the conserved terminal phenylalanine or tryptophan, this CDR3 likely stems from a read error. The chain combines TRBV5-1 with TRBJ1-2; the D gene is possibly TRBD1 (5 bases). Germline V CDR1 and CDR2: SGHRS, YFSETQ. This CDR3 spans 14 amino acids. CDR3 nucleotide sequence: TGTGCCAGCAGAACGGGCGACAGATACTATGGCTACACCCTC. Protein: CASRTGDRYYGYTL.

The CDR3 sequence: CASSWDRASTEAFF. Written as DNA, the CDR3 is TGTGCCAGCAGTTGGGACAGGGCGAGCACTGAAGCTTTCTTT. The chain has TRBV12-3 or TRBV12-4 and TRBJ1-1, with TRBD1 matching 9 bases. V lost 4 bases to trimming and J lost 4 bases; unmatched junction nucleotides: 4. The CDR3 covers 14 residues.

A note on this clonotype: One base away lies a much larger clone, so this may be a sequencing read error. The gene calls are TRBV10-3 and TRBJ2-5; 10 nucleotides line up with TRBD1. This CDR3 is built from 14 residues. CDR1 and CDR2 (germline): ENHRY, SYGVKD. CDR3: CASSGTGVTEAQYF. The DNA for the CDR3 is TGTGCCAGTTCCGGGACAGGGGTAACAGAGGCCCAGTACTTC.

The chain employs TRBV5-4 and TRBJ2-5; D perhaps matches TRBD1 (5 bases). The closer fit of TRBJ2-7 to the DNA end suggests the J call may be wrong. The germline V gene has CDR1 SGHNT and CDR2 YYREEE (reference sequence). This CDR3 comprises 14 residues. The CDR3 is CASRPDSGSYEQYF. As DNA, the CDR3 is TGTGCCAGCAGACCCGACAGTGGCTCCTACGAGCAGTACTTC.

This rearrangement joins TRBV13 to TRBJ2-7, with 11 bases fitting TRBD2. Germline CDR1 reads PRHDT; CDR2 reads FYEKMQ (reference sequence). The CDR3 loop spans 15 amino acids. Losses at the gene ends were 5 bases for V and 0 bases for J; bases not matched to a gene: 3. The CDR3 reads CASSEGLAASYEQYF. The CDR3 DNA reads as TGTGCCAGCAGCGAGGGACTAGCGGCCTCCTACGAGCAGTACTTC.

V gene TRBV6-6 combines with J gene TRBJ2-7; TRBD2 matches at 11 bases. Trimming took 6 bases from V and 1 from J; bases not matched to a gene: 5. This CDR3 spans 15 amino acids. Germline V gene data show CDR1 as MNHNY and CDR2 as SVGAGI (reference sequence). The CDR3 reads CASRPLAGASYEQYF. CDR3 nucleotides: TGTGCCAGCAGGCCACTAGCGGGGGCATCCTACGAGCAGTACTTC.

The chain recombines TRBV2 with TRBJ1-2, with 7 positions matching TRBD1. The CDR3 length is 15 residues. In germline, CDR1 is SNHLY, CDR2 FYNNEI. The V and J ends lost 6 bases and 4 bases, in that order; junction bases with no gene match: 11. CDR3: CASRDSRGSSYGYTF. The DNA for the CDR3 is TGTGCCAGCAGGGATAGCAGGGGGTCGTCCTATGGCTACACCTTC.

This clonotype was seen a handful of times. The chain couples TRBV19 to TRBJ2-2; D call uncertain. The CDR3 runs 12 residues. From germline, CDR1 is LNHDA and CDR2 SQIVND (reference sequence). V lost 3 bases, J lost 6 bases, and 5 bases lay in between. CDR3 loop: CASSMVSGELFF. In nucleotides, the CDR3 is TGTGCCAGTAGTATGGTGTCCGGGGAGCTGTTTTTT.

The rearrangement links TRBV20-1 to TRBJ1-4, with 12 positions matching TRBD2. Near its end, the DNA agrees better with TRBJ2-3, so the J call may be wrong. CDR3 length: 16 amino acids. Germline V gene sequence: CDR1 DFQATT, CDR2 SNEGSKA (reference sequence). The CDR3 nucleotides are TGCAGTGCGCCTCATTCACTAGCGGGAGGCCCAGTCACGCAGTATTTT. Protein sequence: CSAPHSLAGGPVTQYF.

V is TRBV7-3 and J is TRBJ2-5; 7 bases map to TRBD2. The germline gives CDR1 SGHTA, CDR2 FQGTGA. V lost 0 bases, J lost 5 bases, and 6 bases stayed unmatched. This CDR3 is built from 15 residues. CDR3 in amino acids: CASSLTPWEGETQYF. As DNA, the CDR3 is TGTGCCAGCAGCTTAACCCCCTGGGAGGGGGAGACCCAGTACTTC.

The chain links TRBV3-1 to TRBJ1-2; D is perhaps TRBD1 (5 bases). Germline-derived CDR1 and CDR2 are LGHDT and YNNKEL (reference sequence). V dropped 1 base and J dropped 4 bases, with 13 bases sitting between them. The CDR3 loop spans 15 amino acids. In nucleotides, the CDR3 is TGTGCCAGCAGCCAAGGGGCTCAGGGTACCTATGGCTACACCTTC. This sequence encodes CASSQGAQGTYGYTF.

This sequence joins TRBV9 and TRBJ2-5; D gene ambiguous. The CDR3 spans 13 residues. Germline V gene data show CDR1 as SGDLS and CDR2 as YYNGEE. Trimming took 0 bases from V and 9 from J, leaving 12 bases between them. In DNA form, the CDR3 reads TGTGCCAGCAGCGTAGCGGAAGGAAAACCCCAGTACTTC. Protein product: CASSVAEGKPQYF.

This clonotype turned up a few times. The chain has TRBV7-9 and TRBJ2-5; 7 bases line up with TRBD1. The V segment lost 3 bases and the J segment 3 bases; nucleotides outside the gene matches: 4. Germline values: CDR1 SEHNR, CDR2 FQNEAQ (reference sequence). The CDR3 sequence is 14 residues long. CDR3 in DNA: TGTGCCAGCAGCTTGACAGGGTCCGAAGAGACCCAGTACTTC. It yields the protein CASSLTGSEETQYF.

Worth noting for this clonotype: A much larger clone lies one base from this, so it may be a read error. The chain carries TRBV11-2 and TRBJ2-2; D not resolved. CDR1 and CDR2 (germline): SGHAT, FQNNGV. Trimming cost V 2 bases and J 1 base, with 5 bases left between them. The CDR3 totals 14 residues. CDR3 amino acids: CASSLFRNTGELFF. The DNA of the CDR3 is TGTGCCAGCAGCTTATTCAGGAACACCGGGGAGCTGTTTTTT.

CDR3 protein: CASSESTVGQSTYGYTF. The CDR3 DNA follows: TGCGCCAGCAGTGAGTCGACCGTTGGACAGTCTACCTATGGCTACACCTTC. The genes are TRBV10-2 and TRBJ1-2; D possibly corresponds to TRBD1 (6 bases). V was pared by 0 bases and J by 4 bases, with 18 bases between. The CDR3 runs to 17 residues. In germline, CDR1 is WSHSY, CDR2 SAAADI.

The rearrangement joins TRBV12-3 or TRBV12-4 to TRBJ2-2; 7 bases line up with TRBD1. Losses at the gene ends were 1 base for V and 6 bases for J; bases not matched to a gene: 2. The CDR3 is 14 amino acids. The CDR3 sequence is CASSLDRGAGELFF. The CDR3 DNA sequence: TGTGCCAGCAGTTTAGACAGGGGTGCCGGGGAGCTGTTTTTT.

The chain joins TRBV7-8 to TRBJ2-5, with TRBD2 as a possible D gene (5 bases). The ends were cut back, 0 bases at V and 0 bases at J, with 11 bases in the middle. Germline CDR1 is SGHVS and CDR2 is FQNEAQ. CDR3 length: 16 residues. In nucleotides, the CDR3 is TGTGCCAGCAGCTTAGCGACCTCGGGGTACCAAGAGACCCAGTACTTC. This gives the protein CASSLATSGYQETQYF.

The chain is built from TRBV5-1 and TRBJ1-1; TRBD1 agrees at 10 bases. From germline, CDR1 is SGHRS and CDR2 YFSETQ. J gave up 5 bases and V 4 bases, and 14 bases lay outside the gene matches. This CDR3 has 17 residues. Here the CDR3 reads CASSPARDRGGGTEAFF. CDR3 DNA: TGCGCCAGCAGCCCAGCCCGGGACAGGGGAGGGGGAACTGAAGCTTTCTTT.

This clonotype showed up just a few times. The V and J genes are TRBV7-2 and TRBJ2-2; D remains unclear. CDR1 is SGHTA, CDR2 FQGNSA, per germline. V lost 1 base, J lost 0 bases, and 9 bases lay in between. The CDR3 runs to 16 residues. The CDR3 spells CASSLVSPSNTGELFF. DNA for the CDR3: TGTGCCAGCAGCTTAGTATCGCCTTCGAACACCGGGGAGCTGTTTTTT.

This clonotype was counted between two and nine times. One end of the junction varies from germline; a read error may be responsible. The chain is built from TRBV19 and TRBJ1-1, with 7 bases fitting TRBD1. CDR1 and CDR2 (germline): LNHDA, SQIVND (reference sequence). CDR3 size: 12 residues. CDR3 DNA: TGTGCCAGTAGTAGTAGGGACAGAGAAGCCTTCTTT. This encodes CASSSRDREAFF.

Many counts were recorded for this clonotype. The V call is TRBV2, the J call TRBJ1-4; 7 bases are shared with TRBD1. This CDR3 spans 15 amino acids. In germline, CDR1 is SNHLY, CDR2 FYNNEI. Trimming took 5 bases from V and 3 from J; bases not matched to a gene: 6. CDR3 residues: CASSYRGKANEKLFF. The CDR3 DNA sequence: TGTGCCAGCAGTTACAGGGGAAAAGCTAATGAAAAACTGTTTTTT.

The chain combines TRBV9 with TRBJ2-5; 14 positions agree with TRBD2. Germline assignment: CDR1 SGDLS and CDR2 YYNGEE. Trimming cost V 5 bases and J 1 base; bases outside gene matches: 7. The CDR3 has 17 residues. CDR3 protein: CASSTGTSGGLQETQYF. As DNA, the CDR3 is TGTGCCAGCAGTACCGGGACTAGCGGGGGTCTCCAAGAGACCCAGTACTTC.